The present entry profiles one TCR beta chain with its context. What it binds is not known. This specimen comes from a study of type 1 regulatory T cells. About the research overall: An in vitro protocol generated T-allo10, a Tr1-enriched, alloantigen-specific CD4 T cell product.

The germline V gene has CDR1 DFQATT and CDR2 SNEGSKA (reference sequence). V lost 6 bases and J lost 11, with 14 bases in between. CDR3 length equals 11 residues. Study outcomes and limitations: Type 1 regulatory T cells had a more restricted TCR repertoire than non-type 1 regulatory T cells.

A single record per CDR3 protein comes from TCRdb applying MiXCR to the reads. This sample has some 71,000 distinct CDR3 sequences; around 21% occur once, and the top ten carry 8.3%. The sequenced sample was cultured type 1 regulatory T (Tr1) cells, either the whole culture or a sorted fraction (not recorded which). This receptor was obtained from a human donor in good health. This rearrangement joins TRBV20-1 to TRBJ2-1; D unresolved. The CDR3 DNA follows: TGCAGTGCCCTAGTCGTCGGACAGCAGTTCTTC. Encoded protein: CSALVVGQQFF.